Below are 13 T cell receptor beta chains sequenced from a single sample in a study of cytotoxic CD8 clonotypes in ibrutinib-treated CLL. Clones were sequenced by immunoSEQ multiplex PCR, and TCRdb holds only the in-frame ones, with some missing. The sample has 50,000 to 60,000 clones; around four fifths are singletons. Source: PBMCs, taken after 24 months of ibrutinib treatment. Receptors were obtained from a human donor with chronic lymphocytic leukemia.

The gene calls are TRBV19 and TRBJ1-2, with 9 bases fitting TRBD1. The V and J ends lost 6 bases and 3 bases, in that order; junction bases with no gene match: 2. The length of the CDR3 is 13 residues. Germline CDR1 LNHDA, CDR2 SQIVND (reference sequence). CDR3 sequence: CASRWTGDYGYTF. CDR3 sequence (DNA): TGTGCCAGTAGATGGACAGGGGACTATGGCTACACCTTC.

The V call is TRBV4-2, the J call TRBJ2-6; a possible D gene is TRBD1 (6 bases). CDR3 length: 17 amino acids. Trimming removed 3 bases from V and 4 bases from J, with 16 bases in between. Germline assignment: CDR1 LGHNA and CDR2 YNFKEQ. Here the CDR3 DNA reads TGTGCCAGCAGCCAGTCTCCTGGGACAACAGGGGCCAACGTCCTGACTTTC. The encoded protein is CASSQSPGTTGANVLTF.

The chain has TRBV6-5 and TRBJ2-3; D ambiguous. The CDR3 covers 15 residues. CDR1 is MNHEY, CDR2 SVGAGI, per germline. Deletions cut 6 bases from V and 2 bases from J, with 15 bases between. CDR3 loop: CASSISGPTTDTQYF. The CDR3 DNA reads TGTGCCAGCAGCATATCCGGGCCGACCACAGATACGCAGTATTTT.

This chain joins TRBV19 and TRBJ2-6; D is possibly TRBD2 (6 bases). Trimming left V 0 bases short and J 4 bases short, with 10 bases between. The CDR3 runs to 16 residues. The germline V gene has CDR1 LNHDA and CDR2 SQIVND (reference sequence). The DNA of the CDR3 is TGTGCCAGTAGTATAGACGGGGGATACGGGGCCAACGTCCTGACTTTC. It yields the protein CASSIDGGYGANVLTF. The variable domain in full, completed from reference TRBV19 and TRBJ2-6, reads DGGITQSPKYLFRKEGQNVTLSCEQNLNHDAMYWYRQDPGQGLRLIYYSQIVNDFQKGDIAEGYSVSREKKESFPLTVTSAQKNPTAFYLCASSIDGGYGANVLTFGAGSRLTVL.

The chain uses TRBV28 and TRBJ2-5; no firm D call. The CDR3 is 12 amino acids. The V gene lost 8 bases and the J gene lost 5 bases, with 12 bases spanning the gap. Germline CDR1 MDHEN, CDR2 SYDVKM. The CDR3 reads CASSAPAETQYF. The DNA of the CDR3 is TGTGCCAGCTCTGCGCCGGCCGAGACCCAGTACTTC.

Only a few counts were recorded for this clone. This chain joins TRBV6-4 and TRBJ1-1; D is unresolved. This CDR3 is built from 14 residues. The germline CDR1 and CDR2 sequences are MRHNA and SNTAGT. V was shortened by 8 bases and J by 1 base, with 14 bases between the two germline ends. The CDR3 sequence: CASSISPGNTEAFF. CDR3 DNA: TGTGCCAGCTCAATCAGCCCAGGGAACACTGAAGCTTTCTTT.

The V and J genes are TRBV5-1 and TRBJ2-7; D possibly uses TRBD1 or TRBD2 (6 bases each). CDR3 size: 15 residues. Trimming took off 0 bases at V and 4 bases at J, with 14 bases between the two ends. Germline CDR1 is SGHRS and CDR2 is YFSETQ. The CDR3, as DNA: TGCGCCAGCAGCTTGGCCGAGGGGGGCCCATACGAGCAGTACTTC. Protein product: CASSLAEGGPYEQYF.

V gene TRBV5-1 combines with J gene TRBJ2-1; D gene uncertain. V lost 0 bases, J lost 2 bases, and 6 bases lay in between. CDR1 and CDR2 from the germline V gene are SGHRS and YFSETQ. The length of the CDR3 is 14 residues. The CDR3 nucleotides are TGCGCCAGCAGCTTGGCGGGTCCCTACAATGAGCAGTTCTTC. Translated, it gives CASSLAGPYNEQFF.

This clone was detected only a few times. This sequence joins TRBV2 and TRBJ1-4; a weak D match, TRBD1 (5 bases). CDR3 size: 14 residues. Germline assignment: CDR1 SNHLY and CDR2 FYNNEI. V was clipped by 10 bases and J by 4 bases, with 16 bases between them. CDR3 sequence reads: CATAMRGLNEKLFF. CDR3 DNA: TGTGCCACAGCAATGAGGGGCCTTAATGAAAAACTGTTTTTT.

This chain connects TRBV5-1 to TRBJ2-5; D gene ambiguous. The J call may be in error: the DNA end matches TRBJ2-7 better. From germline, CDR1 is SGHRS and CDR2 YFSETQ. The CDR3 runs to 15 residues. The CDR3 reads CASSLAGGDSYEQYF. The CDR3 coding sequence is TGCGCCAGCAGCTTGGCCGGCGGAGACTCCTACGAGCAGTACTTC.

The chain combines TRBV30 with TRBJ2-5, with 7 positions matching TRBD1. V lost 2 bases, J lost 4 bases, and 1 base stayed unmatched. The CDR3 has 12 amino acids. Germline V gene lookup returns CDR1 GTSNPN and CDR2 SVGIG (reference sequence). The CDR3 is CAWSRGLETQYF. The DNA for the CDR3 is TGTGCCTGGAGTAGGGGGCTAGAGACCCAGTACTTC.

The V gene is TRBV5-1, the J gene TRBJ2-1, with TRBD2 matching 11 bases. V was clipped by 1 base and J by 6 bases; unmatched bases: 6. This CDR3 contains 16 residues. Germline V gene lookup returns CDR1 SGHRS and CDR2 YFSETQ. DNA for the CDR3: TGCGCCAGCAGCTTGTTACTAGCGGGAGACGTCAATGAGCAGTTCTTC. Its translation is CASSLLLAGDVNEQFF.

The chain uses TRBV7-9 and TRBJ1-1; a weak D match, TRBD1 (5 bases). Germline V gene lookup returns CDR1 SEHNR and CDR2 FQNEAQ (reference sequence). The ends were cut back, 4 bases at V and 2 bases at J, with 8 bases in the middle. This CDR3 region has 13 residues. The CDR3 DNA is TGTGCCAGCAGCTGGGGGTCCAACACTGAAGCTTTCTTT. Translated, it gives CASSWGSNTEAFF.